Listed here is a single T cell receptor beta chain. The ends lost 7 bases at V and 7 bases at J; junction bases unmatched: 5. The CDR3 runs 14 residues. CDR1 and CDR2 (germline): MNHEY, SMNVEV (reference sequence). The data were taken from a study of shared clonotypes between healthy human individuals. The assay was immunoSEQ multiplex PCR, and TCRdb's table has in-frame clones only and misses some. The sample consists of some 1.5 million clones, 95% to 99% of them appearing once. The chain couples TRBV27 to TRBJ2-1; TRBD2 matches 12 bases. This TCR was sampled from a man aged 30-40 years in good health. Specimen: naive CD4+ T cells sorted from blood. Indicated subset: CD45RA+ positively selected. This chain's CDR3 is CASTLAGGRNEQFF. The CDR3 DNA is TGTGCCAGCACCCTAGCGGGAGGGCGGAATGAGCAGTTCTTC.